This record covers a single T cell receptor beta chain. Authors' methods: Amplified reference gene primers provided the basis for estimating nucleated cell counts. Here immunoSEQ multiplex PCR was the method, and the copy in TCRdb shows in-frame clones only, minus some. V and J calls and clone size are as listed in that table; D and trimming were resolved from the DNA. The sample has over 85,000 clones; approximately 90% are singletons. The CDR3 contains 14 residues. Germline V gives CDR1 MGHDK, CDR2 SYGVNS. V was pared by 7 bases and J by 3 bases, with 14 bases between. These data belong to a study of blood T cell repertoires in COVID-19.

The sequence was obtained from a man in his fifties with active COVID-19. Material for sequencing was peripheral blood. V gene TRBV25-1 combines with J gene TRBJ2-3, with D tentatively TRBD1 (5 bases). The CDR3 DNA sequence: TGTGCCAGCAAAGACAGAGTGCAAACAGATACGCAGTATTTT. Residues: CASKDRVQTDTQYF.